These 17 T cell receptor beta chains came from one sample sequenced in a study of shared clonotypes between healthy human individuals. Only in-frame clones appear in the TCRdb table, and some are missing; sequencing was by immunoSEQ multiplex PCR. The profile shows a few million clones, 85% to 95% of them singletons. The sequenced sample consisted of naive CD4+ T cells from PBMCs. The subset: CD45RA+ positively selected. The origin of the receptors is a man younger than 35 in good health. Some clones in this sample may be carry-over from other donors' samples.

There are a few counts of this clone. The chain is built from TRBV25-1 and TRBJ1-1; 10 bases agree with TRBD1. In germline, CDR1 is MGHDK, CDR2 SYGVNS. The CDR3 is made up of 14 amino acids. The junction had 3 bases not matched to a gene; V was cut back by 4 bases and J by 4 bases. The CDR3, as DNA: TGTGCCAGCAGTGGGGGGACAGGGGTCACTGAAGCTTTCTTT. It is translated as CASSGGTGVTEAFF.

With respect to this clone: The same CDR3 can be traced to other DNA sequences in this sample. This chain uses TRBV7-9 with TRBJ2-3; D ambiguous. The V gene's germline CDR1 is SEHNR and CDR2 FQNEAQ (reference sequence). Deletions cut 3 bases from V and 2 bases from J, with 9 bases between. The CDR3 is 14 residues long. The CDR3 spells CASSFRTDTDTQYF. In nucleotides, the CDR3 is TGTGCCAGCAGCTTTCGGACCGACACAGATACGCAGTATTTT.

The chain is built from TRBV28 and TRBJ2-1; tentative D call: TRBD2 (5 bases). CDR3 length: 21 residues. V gave up 7 bases and J gave up 0 bases, with 31 bases separating them. Germline CDR1 reads MDHEN; CDR2 reads SYDVKM. The CDR3 protein is CASTRYSGSWAIQSSYNEQFF. The CDR3 nucleotides are TGTGCCAGCACCCGGTACTCGGGGTCCTGGGCTATCCAAAGCTCCTACAATGAGCAGTTCTTC.

This chain links TRBV18 with TRBJ1-1, with 9 bases identical to TRBD1. The germline CDR1 and CDR2 sequences are KGHSH and LQKENI. V gave up 3 bases and J gave up 6 bases; unmatched junction bases: 5. The CDR3 is 14 residues long. The CDR3 nucleotides read TGTGCCAGCTCACCCTACAGGGGGCTGGCTGAAGCTTTCTTT. This gives the protein CASSPYRGLAEAFF. Together with reference TRBV18 and TRBJ1-1, the CDR3 gives the full variable domain: NAGVMQNPRHLVRRRGQEARLRCSPMKGHSHVYWYRQLPEEGLKFMVYLQKENIIDESGMPKERFSAEFPKEGPSILRIQQVVRGDSAAYFCASSPYRGLAEAFFGQGTRLTVV.

The chain uses TRBV4-1 and TRBJ1-5, with D possibly matching TRBD1 (5 bases). The CDR3 contains 15 residues. V was clipped by 2 bases and J by 6 bases, with 14 bases between them. Per germline, CDR1 MGHRA and CDR2 YSYEKL. The CDR3 here is CASSQLFQGTQPQHF. The CDR3 region has the DNA TGCGCCAGCAGCCAATTATTCCAGGGAACTCAGCCCCAGCATTTT.

This chain uses TRBV30 with TRBJ1-5, with 7 bases matching TRBD1. The CDR3 covers 14 residues. Germline V gene lookup returns CDR1 GTSNPN and CDR2 SVGIG (reference sequence). Trimming cost V 5 bases and J 6 bases; bases outside gene matches: 10. Written as DNA, the CDR3 is TGTGCCTGGGGGGGAGGGGGCCAGGGTCAGCCCCAGCATTTT. Protein sequence: CAWGGGGQGQPQHF.

The rearrangement links TRBV27 to TRBJ2-2; D is undetermined. The CDR3 extends over 14 amino acids. Germline V lookup: CDR1 MNHEY, CDR2 SMNVEV (reference sequence). V lost 2 bases to trimming and J lost 5 bases, with 9 bases between them. CDR3 amino acids: CASSLASGTGELFF. CDR3 coding DNA: TGTGCCAGCAGTTTAGCGTCAGGAACCGGGGAGCTGTTTTTT.

Only one count was recorded for this clone. The V and J genes are TRBV25-1 and TRBJ2-6; maybe TRBD2 (5 bases). The V and J ends lost 2 bases and 5 bases respectively, with 13 bases between them. From germline, CDR1 is MGHDK and CDR2 SYGVNS. This CDR3 spans 16 amino acids. This chain's CDR3 is CASSELRGYRANVLTF. The CDR3 DNA is TGTGCCAGCAGTGAACTGCGAGGGTATAGGGCCAACGTCCTGACTTTC. The full variable domain, its missing parts supplied by reference TRBV25-1 and TRBJ2-6, is EADIYQTPRYLVIGTGKKITLECSQTMGHDKMYWYQQDPGMELHLIHYSYGVNSTEKGDLSSESTVSRIRTEHFPLTLESARPSHTSQYLCASSELRGYRANVLTFGAGSRLTVL.

This clone has only one observation. Other DNA sequences within the sample encode an identical CDR3. The rearrangement links TRBV6-5 to TRBJ1-3; D not certain. CDR1 and CDR2 from the germline V gene are MNHEY and SVGAGI. The CDR3 length is 11 residues. Deletions cut 9 bases from V and 4 bases from J, with 7 bases between. CDR3 sequence reads: CASLFGNTIYF. The CDR3 coding sequence is TGTGCCAGTCTTTTCGGAAACACCATATATTTT.

This chain connects TRBV7-8 to TRBJ2-7; 10 bases match TRBD1. Germline CDR1 SGHVS, CDR2 FQNEAQ. The junction had 12 bases not matched to a gene; V was cut back by 5 bases and J by 5 bases. The CDR3 contains 16 residues. This chain's CDR3 is CASSLGGGTGAHEQYF. The CDR3 DNA follows: TGTGCCAGCAGCCTTGGAGGGGGGACAGGGGCTCACGAGCAGTACTTC.

This clone came up a few times. This chain links TRBV6-5 with TRBJ1-5; TRBD1 matches at 7 bases. Germline V gene lookup returns CDR1 MNHEY and CDR2 SVGAGI. The CDR3 extends over 14 amino acids. The junction had 6 bases not matched to a gene; V was cut back by 7 bases and J by 3 bases. CDR3 sequence: CASKRDRYNQPQHF. The CDR3 coding sequence is TGTGCCAGCAAACGGGACAGATACAATCAGCCCCAGCATTTT.

V and J are TRBV7-9 and TRBJ1-2; D might be TRBD1 (5 bases). V dropped 3 bases and J dropped 0 bases, with 11 bases sitting between them. CDR1 is SEHNR, CDR2 FQNEAQ, per germline (reference sequence). The CDR3 runs 15 residues. CDR3 DNA sequence: TGTGCCAGCAGCTTTTCGCAGGGCCCTAACTATGGCTACACCTTC. Translated, it gives CASSFSQGPNYGYTF.

The J gene is TRBJ2-1, the V gene TRBV10-3, with TRBD2 identical over 9 bases. The CDR3 totals 15 residues. V dropped 6 bases and J dropped 2; count of bases not matched to a gene: 5. Germline assignment: CDR1 ENHRY and CDR2 SYGVKD. The CDR3 spells CAIRGTSPTYNEQFF. CDR3 coding DNA: TGTGCCATCAGGGGGACTAGCCCAACCTACAATGAGCAGTTCTTC.

The chain has TRBV11-2 and TRBJ2-1; 16 nucleotides align to TRBD2. CDR1 and CDR2 from the germline V gene are SGHAT and FQNNGV. The CDR3 contains 20 residues. The J segment lost 6 bases and the V segment lost 0 bases, leaving 11 bases of the junction unmatched. CDR3 sequence (DNA): TGTGCCAGCAGCTTAGAGGCAGGGGGACTAGCGGGAGGGCGGGGCAATGAGCAGTTCTTC. The encoded protein is CASSLEAGGLAGGRGNEQFF.

This chain joins TRBV7-6 and TRBJ2-7; D possibly uses TRBD1 or TRBD2 (5 bases each). Between the trimmed V and J ends, which lost 1 base and 4 bases, there was a span of 14 bases. Per the germline V gene, CDR1 is SGHVS and CDR2 is FNYEAQ. The CDR3 has 15 residues. The CDR3 loop is CASSLGDPTLYEQYF. In DNA, the CDR3 is TGTGCCAGCAGCTTAGGGGACCCAACCCTGTACGAGCAGTACTTC.

This CDR3 is CASSYMYEQYF. The CDR3 bases are TGTGCCAGCAGCTACATGTACGAGCAGTACTTC. This chain links TRBV5-5 with TRBJ2-7; D is ambiguous. The CDR3 loop spans 11 amino acids. Per the germline V gene, CDR1 is SGHKS and CDR2 is YYEKEE (reference sequence). The V and J ends lost 3 bases and 4 bases respectively, with 5 bases between them.

The V gene is TRBV11-2, the J gene TRBJ1-1; D remains ambiguous. Trimming removed 5 bases from V and 1 base from J, with 17 bases in between. The CDR3 is 16 residues long. CDR1 is SGHAT and CDR2 is FQNNGV in the germline V gene. The CDR3 region has the DNA TGTGCCAGCAGCGCCGGCCGGGCGGAAGGGAACACTGAAGCTTTCTTT. Protein product: CASSAGRAEGNTEAFF.